These 19 T cell receptor beta chains were sequenced from one sample in a study of OX40 agonist ivuxolimab in advanced cancers. The protocol was immunoSEQ multiplex PCR, while the TCRdb copy is restricted to in-frame clones and leaves out a portion. This table has under 100,000 clones, 70% to 90% appearing once. This specimen consisted of CD4+ or CD8+ T cells sorted from blood, obtained in a trial of the OX40 agonist ivuxolimab. These receptors all stem from an adult with an advanced solid tumor such as melanoma, head and neck, liver or kidney cancer.

Concerning this clone itself: A junction boundary mismatches the germline segment, possibly from a read error. The J gene is TRBJ2-7, the V gene TRBV5-1, with 8 bases aligning to TRBD2. The CDR3 loop spans 13 amino acids. Germline values: CDR1 SGHRS, CDR2 YFSETQ. The CDR3 nucleotides are TGCGCCAGCAGCTATGAACCCGGGAGGGAATGGGACTTC. Protein: CASSYEPGREWDF.

On this clone itself: Other nucleotide sequences from this sample produce the same CDR3. The V and J genes are TRBV18 and TRBJ1-2; unclear D gene. Deletions cut 4 bases from V and 4 bases from J, with 13 bases between. This CDR3 spans 14 amino acids. Germline lookup yields CDR1 KGHSH and CDR2 LQKENI. CDR3 DNA sequence: TGTGCCAGCTCACGGGCCGAAACCCTCTATGGCTACACCTTC. It is translated as CASSRAETLYGYTF.

V usage is TRBV30 and J usage is TRBJ1-3, with TRBD1 as a possible D gene (5 bases). With 1 base removed from V and 2 bases from J, the gap between germline ends came to 6 bases. CDR1 is GTSNPN, CDR2 SVGIG, per germline (reference sequence). This CDR3 comprises 13 residues. The CDR3 region is CAWSGGAGNTIYF. In DNA form, the CDR3 reads TGTGCCTGGAGTGGGGGGGCTGGAAACACCATATATTTT.

The chain carries TRBV7-9 and TRBJ1-1; no reliable D call. The CDR3 sequence is 12 residues long. V gave up 2 bases and J gave up 5 bases, with 6 bases separating them. Germline lookup yields CDR1 SEHNR and CDR2 FQNEAQ (reference sequence). The CDR3 spells CASSLSGTEAFF. The CDR3 DNA reads as TGTGCCAGCAGCTTAAGCGGGACTGAAGCTTTCTTT.

J is TRBJ2-7 and V is TRBV19, with D perhaps matching TRBD2 (5 bases). With 5 bases removed from V and 1 base from J, the gap between germline ends came to 9 bases. CDR3 length: 13 amino acids. Germline V lookup: CDR1 LNHDA, CDR2 SQIVND (reference sequence). CDR3 amino acids: CASSLLASYEQYF. CDR3 DNA: TGTGCCAGTAGTCTATTAGCGTCCTACGAGCAGTACTTC.

This sequence joins TRBV5-4 and TRBJ1-2; 9 bases are a match to TRBD1. The CDR3 consists of 14 residues. Germline loops: CDR1 SGHNT, CDR2 YYREEE (reference sequence). The J segment lost 8 bases and the V segment lost 0 bases, leaving 5 bases of the junction unmatched. The CDR3 region has the DNA TGTGCCAGCAGCTTGGCTGGGACAGGGCGCGGCTACACCTTC. This codes for CASSLAGTGRGYTF.

The chain carries TRBV25-1 and TRBJ1-3; D unresolved. Germline values: CDR1 MGHDK, CDR2 SYGVNS. V lost 5 bases and J lost 7, with 9 bases in between. This CDR3 region has 12 residues. This CDR3 is CASSSGMNTIYF. Written as DNA, the CDR3 is TGTGCCAGCAGTTCCGGGATGAACACCATATATTTT.

This clone was seen a single time. The J gene is TRBJ1-3, the V gene TRBV18, with 7 nucleotides matching TRBD1. Unmatched junction bases numbered 4, after V lost 2 bases and J lost 0 bases. CDR3 length: 16 residues. CDR1 KGHSH and CDR2 LQKENI come from the germline V gene. CDR3 DNA sequence: TGTGCCAGCTCACCATCAGGGGGATTCTCTGGAAACACCATATATTTT. Protein: CASSPSGGFSGNTIYF.

V and J are TRBV7-2 and TRBJ2-1; no clear D. CDR3 length: 14 amino acids. V was clipped by 5 bases and J by 9 bases, with 17 bases between them. The germline V gene encodes CDR1 SGHTA and CDR2 FQGNSA. In DNA, the CDR3 is TGTGCCAGCAGCCCGCCGGAGCCCTGGTTTGAGCAGTTCTTC. Protein product: CASSPPEPWFEQFF.

This clone was recorded a few times. CDR3 nucleotide sequence: TGTGCCAGCAGCTTAGAATCGCGGAATGAAAAACTGTTTTTT. This translates into CASSLESRNEKLFF. The rearrangement links TRBV7-8 to TRBJ1-4, with no clear D. The CDR3 is made up of 14 amino acids. Per germline, CDR1 SGHVS and CDR2 FQNEAQ. Trimming pared 1 base from V and 5 bases from J, leaving 8 bases between. The variable domain in full, completed from reference TRBV7-8 and TRBJ1-4, reads GAGVSQSPRYKVAKRGQDVALRCDPISGHVSLFWYQQALGQGPEFLTYFQNEAQLDKSGLPSDRFFAERPEGSVSTLKIQRTQQEDSAVYLCASSLESRNEKLFFGSGTQLSVL.

The V and J genes are TRBV6-6 and TRBJ1-1; TRBD1 aligns across 7 bases. V was pared by 6 bases and J by 3 bases, with 10 bases of the junction left unmatched. The CDR3 loop spans 15 amino acids. Germline CDR1 and CDR2: MNHNY and SVGAGI (reference sequence). For the CDR3, the DNA is TGTGCCAGCAGAAGATTACAGGGGTTGGACACTGAAGCTTTCTTT. Its translation: CASRRLQGLDTEAFF.

In its sample, this clone was seen a few times. This chain uses TRBV15 with TRBJ1-5; TRBD1 matches at 7 bases. This CDR3 comprises 15 residues. Trimming removed 1 base from V and 5 bases from J; junction bases left unmatched: 5. Per the germline V gene, CDR1 is LNHNV and CDR2 is YYDKDF (reference sequence). The CDR3 region has the DNA TGTGCCACCAGCAGAGGAGGGGGCAGTGATCAGCCCCAGCATTTT. It specifies CATSRGGGSDQPQHF.

This clone is a singleton in its sample. The chain couples TRBV5-1 to TRBJ1-3; D unclear. Trimming shortened V by 0 bases and J by 4 bases, and 8 bases separated the two germline ends. The CDR3 is 14 residues long. Germline values: CDR1 SGHRS, CDR2 YFSETQ. The CDR3: CASSLATQGNTIYF. The CDR3 nucleotides are TGCGCCAGCAGCTTGGCGACACAAGGAAACACCATATATTTT.

This rearrangement joins TRBV2 to TRBJ2-7; D is uncertain. Germline V gives CDR1 SNHLY, CDR2 FYNNEI. V was cut by 8 bases and J by 0 bases, with 11 bases left in between. The CDR3 consists of 13 residues. The CDR3 nucleotides read TGTGCCAGCGGGTCAGAAAACTCCTACGAGCAGTACTTC. Amino acids: CASGSENSYEQYF.

This chain connects TRBV28 to TRBJ2-7, with 7 nucleotides matching TRBD1. In germline, CDR1 is MDHEN, CDR2 SYDVKM. With 5 bases clipped from V and 0 bases from J, the junction kept 7 bases outside the gene matches. The CDR3 loop spans 15 amino acids. The CDR3, as DNA: TGTGCCAGCAGTCGTTTGGGACAGCGCTCCTACGAGCAGTACTTC. Its protein product is CASSRLGQRSYEQYF.

This chain connects TRBV11-2 to TRBJ2-7, with D maybe TRBD1 (8 bases). Germline lookup yields CDR1 SGHAT and CDR2 FQNNGV. Trimming removed 3 bases at V and 1 base at J, with 13 bases between. CDR3 length equals 15 residues. CDR3 region: CASSFTGGGSYEQYF. DNA for the CDR3: TGTGCCAGCAGCTTCACAGGGGGGGGATCCTACGAGCAGTACTTC. Full variable domain (rest looked up from reference TRBV11-2 and TRBJ2-7): EAGVAQSPRYKIIEKRQSVAFWCNPISGHATLYWYQQILGQGPKLLIQFQNNGVVDDSQLPKDRFSAERLKGVDSTLKIQPAKLEDSAVYLCASSFTGGGSYEQYFGPGTRLTVT.

The CDR3 reads CASSLNPAFGEQYF. CDR3 nucleotide sequence: TGTGCCAGCAGCTTAAACCCAGCTTTTGGCGAGCAGTACTTC. This chain uses TRBV7-2 with TRBJ2-7; D uncertain. The germline V gene encodes CDR1 SGHTA and CDR2 FQGNSA. The CDR3 is 14 amino acids. V lost 2 bases and J lost 6, with 14 bases in between.

This chain uses TRBV9 with TRBJ2-3; 8 nucleotides match TRBD2. V lost 4 bases and J lost 0; bases outside the gene matches: 7. Germline V gene sequence: CDR1 SGDLS, CDR2 YYNGEE. The CDR3 runs 16 residues. CDR3 protein: CASSLSGGLSTDTQYF. CDR3 bases: TGTGCCAGCAGCCTAAGCGGGGGCCTTAGCACAGATACGCAGTATTTT.

The chain has TRBV9 and TRBJ1-1; perhaps TRBD1 as D (5 bases). V shed 0 bases and J shed 0 bases, with 6 bases lying between them. The CDR3 has 14 amino acids. The V gene's germline CDR1 is SGDLS and CDR2 YYNGEE. The CDR3 reads CASSVGGMNTEAFF. DNA of the CDR3: TGTGCCAGCAGCGTAGGGGGGATGAACACTGAAGCTTTCTTT.